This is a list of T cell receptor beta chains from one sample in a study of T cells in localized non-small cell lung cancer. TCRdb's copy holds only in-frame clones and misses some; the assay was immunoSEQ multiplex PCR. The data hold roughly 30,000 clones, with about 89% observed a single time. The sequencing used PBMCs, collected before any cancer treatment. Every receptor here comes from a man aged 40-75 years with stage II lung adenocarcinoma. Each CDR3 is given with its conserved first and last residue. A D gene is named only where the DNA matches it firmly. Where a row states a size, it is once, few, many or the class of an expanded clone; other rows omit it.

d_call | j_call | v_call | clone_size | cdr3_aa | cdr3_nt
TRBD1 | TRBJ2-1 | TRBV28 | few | CASSPLGQGRLYNEQFF | TGTGCCAGCAGTCCCCTCGGACAGGGTAGGTTGTACAATGAGCAGTTCTTC
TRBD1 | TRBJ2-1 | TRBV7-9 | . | CASSYRPGQSYNEQFF | TGTGCCAGCAGCTACCGACCGGGACAGTCCTACAATGAGCAGTTCTTC
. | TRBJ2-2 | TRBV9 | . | CASSGTGSGELFF | TGTGCCAGCAGCGGGACCGGGTCCGGGGAGCTGTTTTTT
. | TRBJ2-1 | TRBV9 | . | CASSVGLAAIIDNEQFF | TGTGCCAGCAGCGTGGGGCTAGCCGCTATAATAGACAATGAGCAGTTCTTC
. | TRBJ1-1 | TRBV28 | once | CASSFVGRRTEAFF | TGTGCCAGCAGTTTTGTGGGACGGCGGACTGAAGCTTTCTTT
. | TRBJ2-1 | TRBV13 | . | CASSLEGLAGGEQFF | TGTGCCAGCAGCTTAGAAGGACTCGCCGGCGGAGAGCAGTTCTTC
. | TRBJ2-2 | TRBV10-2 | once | CASRRGMNTGELFF | TGCGCCAGCAGGCGAGGAATGAACACCGGGGAGCTGTTTTTT
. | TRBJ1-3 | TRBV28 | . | CASSPRRGSGNTIYF | TGTGCCAGCAGCCCTCGTAGGGGCTCCGGAAACACCATATATTTT
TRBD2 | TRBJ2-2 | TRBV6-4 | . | CASSDSGTSGELFF | TGTGCCAGCAGTGATTCAGGGACTAGCGGGGAGCTGTTTTTT
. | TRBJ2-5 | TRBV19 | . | CASSTWLGGQETQYF | TGTGCCAGTAGTACTTGGCTCGGCGGGCAAGAGACCCAGTACTTC
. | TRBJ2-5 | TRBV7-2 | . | CASSRQNQETQYF | TGTGCCAGCAGCCGACAGAATCAAGAGACCCAGTACTTC
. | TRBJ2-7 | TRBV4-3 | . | CASSQTRTGDVEQYF | TGCGCCAGCAGCCAGACCCGGACTGGGGATGTGGAGCAGTACTTC
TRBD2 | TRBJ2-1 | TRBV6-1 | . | CASSESGRLELFF | TGTGCCAGCAGTGAGAGCGGGAGGCTCGAGCTGTTCTTC
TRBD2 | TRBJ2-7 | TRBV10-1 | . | CASSATPGTSSYEQYF | TGCGCCAGCAGTGCAACTCCCGGGACTAGCTCCTACGAGCAGTACTTC
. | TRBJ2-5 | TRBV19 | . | CASSNRGGETQYF | TGTGCCAGTAGTAATAGAGGCGGGGAGACCCAGTACTTC
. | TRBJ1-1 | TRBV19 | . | CASIPPMNTEAFF | TGTGCCAGTATCCCTCCCATGAACACTGAAGCTTTCTTT
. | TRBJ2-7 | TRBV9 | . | CASSALPDGRNNEQYF | TGTGCCAGCAGCGCCCTCCCCGACGGGAGAAACAACGAGCAGTACTTC
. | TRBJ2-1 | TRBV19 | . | CASSPPRSIKIREQFF | TGTGCCAGTAGTCCCCCCCGGTCTATTAAAATCCGTGAGCAGTTCTTC
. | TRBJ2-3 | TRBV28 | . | CASYAGADTQYF | TGTGCCAGCTACGCAGGGGCAGATACGCAGTATTTT
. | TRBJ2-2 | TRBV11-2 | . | CASSLEVTGELFF | TGTGCCAGCAGCTTAGAAGTAACCGGGGAGCTGTTTTTT
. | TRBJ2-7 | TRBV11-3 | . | CASSLDPGDEQYF | TGTGCCAGCAGCTTAGACCCGGGAGACGAGCAGTACTTC
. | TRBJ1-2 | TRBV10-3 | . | CAISVLQGIGHYGYTF | TGTGCCATCAGTGTCTTACAGGGCATCGGACACTATGGCTACACCTTC